This T cell receptor (beta chain) is drawn from a study of blood T cell repertoires in COVID-19. Original methodology: Estimation of nucleated cell counts was performed using reference gene primer amplification. Profiling relied on immunoSEQ multiplex PCR, and the TCRdb table lists in-frame clones only, not all of them. V and J calls and clone size are as listed in that table; D and trimming were resolved from the DNA. The data show around 260,000 clones, roughly 84% seen once. The germline CDR1 and CDR2 sequences are SGDLS and YYNGEE. The CDR3 has 15 residues. The V and J ends lost 0 bases and 0 bases respectively, with 9 bases between them.

The source is a human donor with COVID-19, enrolled during active disease. The donor label of this sample is uncertain. The sample consisted of peripheral blood. This chain links TRBV9 with TRBJ1-1; no definite D call. Here the CDR3 reads CASSVVSSVNTEAFF. DNA for the CDR3: TGTGCCAGCAGCGTAGTTAGTTCGGTGAACACTGAAGCTTTCTTT.